Below, 18 T cell receptor beta chains from the same sample are listed, as sequenced in a study of blood T cell repertoires in COVID-19. Repertoires were generated with immunoSEQ multiplex PCR, while TCRdb's copy carries only in-frame clones and drops some. The sample lists approximately 37,000 clones; approximately 85% were seen once. Sample: peripheral blood. These receptors all stem from a man in his fifties or sixties with active or convalescent COVID-19.

The chain links TRBV28 to TRBJ1-4; 7 bases align to TRBD1. Germline V gene data show CDR1 as MDHEN and CDR2 as SYDVKM. There are 15 residues in the CDR3. After removal of 6 bases from V and 0 bases from J, the junction contained 4 bases not matched to a gene. As DNA, the CDR3 is TGTGCCAGCAGCGAAGGGACAGCAACTAATGAAAAACTGTTTTTT. Encoded protein: CASSEGTATNEKLFF. Based on the CDR3 plus reference TRBV28 and TRBJ1-4, the full variable domain is DVKVTQSSRYLVKRTGEKVFLECVQDMDHENMFWYRQDPGLGLRLIYFSYDVKMKEKGDIPEGYSVSREKKERFSLILESASTNQTSMYLCASSEGTATNEKLFFGSGTQLSVL.

The gene calls are TRBV19 and TRBJ1-5; weak D call: TRBD1 (5 bases). CDR1 and CDR2 (germline): LNHDA, SQIVND (reference sequence). With 11 bases removed from V and 2 bases from J, the gap between germline ends came to 13 bases. The CDR3 is made up of 13 amino acids. The CDR3: CASRGEGNQPQHF. In DNA, the CDR3 is TGTGCCTCCCGGGGGGAGGGCAATCAGCCCCAGCATTTT.

This clone was counted a single time. The V call is TRBV20-1, the J call TRBJ1-2; D possibly corresponds to TRBD1 (6 bases). The CDR3 spans 8 residues. Germline V gene lookup returns CDR1 DFQATT and CDR2 SNEGSKA (reference sequence). V lost 7 bases, J lost 13 bases, and 10 bases lay in between. CDR3 DNA sequence: TGCAGTGAGCCCAGGGGCACCTTC. The encoded protein is CSEPRGTF.

V and J are TRBV5-1 and TRBJ2-5; D perhaps matches TRBD2 (5 bases). This CDR3 contains 16 residues. V dropped 0 bases and J dropped 3 bases, with 15 bases sitting between them. From germline, CDR1 is SGHRS and CDR2 YFSETQ. The CDR3 sequence is CASSLGVSVIKETQYF. Written as DNA, the CDR3 is TGCGCCAGCAGCTTGGGTGTTAGCGTCATTAAAGAGACCCAGTACTTC.

CDR3 protein: CATSGRNEQFF. In DNA, the CDR3 is TGTGCCACTAGCGGGAGGAATGAGCAGTTCTTC. V usage is TRBV10-3 and J usage is TRBJ2-1; 11 bases are a match to TRBD2. The J segment lost 7 bases and the V segment lost 10 bases, leaving 0 bases of the junction unmatched. The CDR3 length is 11 residues. From germline, CDR1 is ENHRY and CDR2 SYGVKD.

This clone has a single count. The chain joins TRBV14 to TRBJ2-3; D might be TRBD2 (6 bases). Trimming took 3 bases from V and 2 from J, leaving 30 bases between them. This CDR3 contains 21 residues. Looked up from germline, CDR1 is SGHDN and CDR2 is FVKESK. The CDR3 bases are TGTGCCAGCAGCCAGCCAAGAGTTTTAAGGACGGTAGCGGCCCCCACAGATACGCAGTATTTT. Encoded protein: CASSQPRVLRTVAAPTDTQYF. The variable domain in full, completed from reference TRBV14 and TRBJ2-3, reads EAGVTQFPSHSVIEKGQTVTLRCDPISGHDNLYWYRRVMGKEIKFLLHFVKESKQDESGMPNNRFLAERTGGTYSTLKVQPAELEDSGVYFCASSQPRVLRTVAAPTDTQYFGPGTRLTVL.

CDR3 nucleotides: TGTGCCAGCTCACGGGCGGGAGGAAAAACCGGGGAGCTGTTTTTT. This translates into CASSRAGGKTGELFF. The chain uses TRBV18 and TRBJ2-2; 8 bases align to TRBD2. J lost 5 bases, V lost 4 bases, and 6 bases had no gene match. The CDR3 length is 15 residues. CDR1 is KGHSH and CDR2 is LQKENI in the germline V gene.

The V and J genes are TRBV15 and TRBJ2-5, with 15 bases that match TRBD2. This CDR3 contains 18 residues. CDR1 and CDR2 from the germline V gene are LNHNV and YYDKDF (reference sequence). Unmatched junction bases numbered 6, after V lost 0 bases and J lost 4 bases. The CDR3 sequence is CATSRDRGLAGGRETQYF. For the CDR3, the DNA is TGTGCCACCAGCAGAGACCGGGGACTAGCGGGAGGCAGAGAGACCCAGTACTTC.

This clone has a single count. The chain is built from TRBV6-5 and TRBJ2-1, with D perhaps matching TRBD1 (5 bases). Germline CDR1 and CDR2: MNHEY and SVGAGI. This CDR3 has 14 residues. V was cut by 2 bases and J by 7 bases, with 12 bases left in between. The CDR3 bases are TGTGCCAGCAGTTACCTGGGGCTTAAAAATGAGCAGTTCTTC. Protein sequence: CASSYLGLKNEQFF.

This chain links TRBV6-2 or TRBV6-3 with TRBJ1-2, with a possible D match to TRBD1 (5 bases). This CDR3 is built from 13 residues. Germline V lookup: CDR1 MNHEY, CDR2 SVGEGT. Trimming took 6 bases from V and 4 from J, leaving 12 bases between them. As DNA, the CDR3 is TGTGCCAGCAGCACGGACACTATCTATGGCTACACCTTC. Translated, it gives CASSTDTIYGYTF.

This chain connects TRBV5-4 to TRBJ2-5; D is ambiguous. Germline V gives CDR1 SGHNT, CDR2 YYREEE (reference sequence). The length of the CDR3 is 15 residues. V gave up 2 bases and J gave up 3 bases, with 14 bases separating them. The DNA for the CDR3 is TGTGCCAGCAGCTTTTACCCTAGTTCGAAAGAGACCCAGTACTTC. Encoded protein: CASSFYPSSKETQYF.

CDR3 amino acids: CASSSSEDSYSNQPQHF. Written as DNA, the CDR3 is TGTGCCAGCAGCTCAAGCGAGGACAGTTATAGCAATCAGCCCCAGCATTTT. The chain joins TRBV12-1 to TRBJ1-5; TRBD1 reflects the table's D call only, with no check against the DNA. TRBV12-1 is noted as a pseudogene. CDR3 size: 17 residues.

This clone was found once. The V call is TRBV4-3, the J call TRBJ2-3, with a tentative D call TRBD2 (5 bases). The CDR3 spans 17 residues. Germline CDR1 LGHNA, CDR2 YSLEER. Trimming took off 0 bases at V and 4 bases at J, with 17 bases between the two ends. DNA for the CDR3: TGCGCCAGCAGCCAAGATCAGCATTCTGGGAGTCCAGATACGCAGTATTTT. Translating gives CASSQDQHSGSPDTQYF.

This chain connects TRBV7-6 to TRBJ2-5, with TRBD1 as a possible D gene (6 bases). CDR1 is SGHVS and CDR2 is FNYEAQ in the germline V gene. Trimming shortened V by 1 base and J by 2 bases, and 11 bases separated the two germline ends. CDR3 length: 15 residues. The CDR3, as DNA: TGTGCCAGCAGCTTAGTACTCAGGGGTCAAGAGACCCAGTACTTC. Amino acids: CASSLVLRGQETQYF.

CDR3 residues: CASSLTGIPKDEQYV. CDR3 nucleotides: TGTGCCAGCAGTTTAACAGGAATCCCTAAAGACGAGCAGTACGTC. V usage is TRBV28 and J usage is TRBJ2-7; perhaps TRBD1 as D (5 bases). Germline loops: CDR1 MDHEN, CDR2 SYDVKM. This CDR3 is built from 15 residues. Trimming took 2 bases from V and 5 from J, leaving 16 bases between them.

V gene TRBV5-1 combines with J gene TRBJ1-6, with 8 positions matching TRBD1. Per germline, CDR1 SGHRS and CDR2 YFSETQ. The CDR3 extends over 13 amino acids. The trim removed 3 bases at V and 9 bases at J, leaving 2 bases unmatched. CDR3 residues: CASSSTGGSPLHF. The CDR3 DNA reads TGCGCCAGCAGCTCCACAGGGGGTTCACCCCTCCACTTT.

This clone has more than one count but fewer than ten. CDR3 residues: CASRRGQGTNTGELFF. The CDR3 coding sequence is TGCGCCAGCAGACGGGGACAGGGCACGAACACCGGGGAGCTGTTTTTT. This chain uses TRBV4-1 with TRBJ2-2, with TRBD1 matching over 9 bases. This CDR3 comprises 16 residues. Trimming took 6 bases from V and 0 from J; bases not matched to a gene: 5. Germline V gene data show CDR1 as MGHRA and CDR2 as YSYEKL.

This chain connects TRBV5-6 to TRBJ2-5; 10 nucleotides line up with TRBD2. With V trimmed by 4 bases and J by 5 bases, 11 bases remained unmatched. The CDR3 has 16 amino acids. The germline CDR1 and CDR2 sequences are SGHDT and YYEEEE. This chain's CDR3 is CASSPSGRAARETQYF. DNA for the CDR3: TGTGCCAGCAGCCCCAGCGGGAGGGCCGCACGGGAGACCCAGTACTTC.